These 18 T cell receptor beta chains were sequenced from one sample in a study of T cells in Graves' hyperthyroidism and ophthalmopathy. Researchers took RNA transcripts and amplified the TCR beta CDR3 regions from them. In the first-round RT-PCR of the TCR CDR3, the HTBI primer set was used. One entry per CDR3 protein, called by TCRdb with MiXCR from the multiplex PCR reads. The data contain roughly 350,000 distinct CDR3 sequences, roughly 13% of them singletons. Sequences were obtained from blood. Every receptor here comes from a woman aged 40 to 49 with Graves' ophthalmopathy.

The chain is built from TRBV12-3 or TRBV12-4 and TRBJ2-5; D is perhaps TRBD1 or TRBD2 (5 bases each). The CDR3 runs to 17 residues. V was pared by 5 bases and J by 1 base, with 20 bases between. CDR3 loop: CASSIGTILLLQETQYF. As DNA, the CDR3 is TGTGCCAGCAGTATTGGGACCATTCTCCTTCTCCAAGAGACCCAGTACTTC.

The CDR3 reads CASSLSRQGGGYTF. In nucleotides, the CDR3 is TGTGCCAGCAGTTTATCAAGGCAGGGAGGCGGCTACACCTTC. The V call is TRBV12-3 or TRBV12-4, the J call TRBJ1-2, with D tentatively TRBD1 (5 bases). With 2 bases removed from V and 8 bases from J, the gap between germline ends came to 15 bases. This CDR3 has 14 amino acids.

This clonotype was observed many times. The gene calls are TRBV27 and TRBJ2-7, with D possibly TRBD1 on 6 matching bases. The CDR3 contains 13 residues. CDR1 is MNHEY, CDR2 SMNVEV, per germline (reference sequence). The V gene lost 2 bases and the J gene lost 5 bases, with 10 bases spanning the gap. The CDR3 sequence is CASSLSRGHEQYF. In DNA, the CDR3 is TGTGCCAGCAGTTTAAGCAGGGGCCACGAGCAGTACTTC.

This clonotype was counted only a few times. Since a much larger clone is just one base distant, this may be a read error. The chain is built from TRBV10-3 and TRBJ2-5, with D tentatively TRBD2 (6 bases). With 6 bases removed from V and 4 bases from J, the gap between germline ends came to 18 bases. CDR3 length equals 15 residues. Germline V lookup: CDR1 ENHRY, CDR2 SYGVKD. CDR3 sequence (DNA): TGTGCCATCAGCGAGAGGAGGGGATTAGCAGAGACCCAGTACTTC. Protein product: CAISERRGLAETQYF.

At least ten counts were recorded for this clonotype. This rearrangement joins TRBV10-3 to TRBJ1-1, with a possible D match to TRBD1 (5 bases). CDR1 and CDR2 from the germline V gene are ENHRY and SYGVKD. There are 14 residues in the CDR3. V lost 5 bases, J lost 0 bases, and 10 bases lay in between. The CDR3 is CAISRQGMNTEAFF. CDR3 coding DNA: TGTGCCATCAGTCGGCAGGGTATGAACACTGAAGCTTTCTTT.

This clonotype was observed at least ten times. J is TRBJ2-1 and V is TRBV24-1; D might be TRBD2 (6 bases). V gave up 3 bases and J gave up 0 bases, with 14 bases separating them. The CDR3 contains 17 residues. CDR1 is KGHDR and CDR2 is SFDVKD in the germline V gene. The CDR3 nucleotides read TGTGCCACCAGTGATCGCTGGGGGGAAGGCTCCTACAATGAGCAGTTCTTC. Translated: CATSDRWGEGSYNEQFF.

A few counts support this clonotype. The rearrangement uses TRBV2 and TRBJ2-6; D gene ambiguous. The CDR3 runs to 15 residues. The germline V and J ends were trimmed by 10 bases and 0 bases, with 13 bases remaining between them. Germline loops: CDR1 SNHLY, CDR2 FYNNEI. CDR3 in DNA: TGTGCCACCTCGCAGGCCCGCTCTGGGGCCAACGTCCTGACTTTC. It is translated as CATSQARSGANVLTF.

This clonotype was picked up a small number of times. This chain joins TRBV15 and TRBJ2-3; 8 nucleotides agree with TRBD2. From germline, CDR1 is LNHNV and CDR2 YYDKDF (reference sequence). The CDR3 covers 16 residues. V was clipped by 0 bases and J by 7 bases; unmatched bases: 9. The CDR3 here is CATSRDSGGGSYTQYF. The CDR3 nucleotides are TGTGCCACCAGCAGAGATTCGGGAGGGGGTTCTTATACGCAGTATTTT.

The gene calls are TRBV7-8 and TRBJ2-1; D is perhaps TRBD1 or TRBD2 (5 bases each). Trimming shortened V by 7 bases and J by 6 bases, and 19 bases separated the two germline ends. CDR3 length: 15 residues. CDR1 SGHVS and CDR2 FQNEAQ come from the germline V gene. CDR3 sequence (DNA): TGTGCCAGCATTGCGAGGGGCGGAGTAGGCAATGAGCAGTTCTTC. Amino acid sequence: CASIARGGVGNEQFF.

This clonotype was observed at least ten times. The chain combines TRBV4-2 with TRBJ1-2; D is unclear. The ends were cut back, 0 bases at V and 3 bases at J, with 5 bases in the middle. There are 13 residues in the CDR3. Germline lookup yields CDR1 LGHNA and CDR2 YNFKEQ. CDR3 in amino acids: CASSQETDYGYTF. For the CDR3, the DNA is TGTGCCAGCAGCCAAGAAACAGACTATGGCTACACCTTC.

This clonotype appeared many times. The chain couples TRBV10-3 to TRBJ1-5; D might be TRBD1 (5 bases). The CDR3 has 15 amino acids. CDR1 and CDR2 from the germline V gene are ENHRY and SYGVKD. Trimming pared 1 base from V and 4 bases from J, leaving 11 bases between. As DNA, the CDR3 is TGTGCCATCAGTGAGTTCGGGGGGACTAATCAGCCCCAGCATTTT. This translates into CAISEFGGTNQPQHF.

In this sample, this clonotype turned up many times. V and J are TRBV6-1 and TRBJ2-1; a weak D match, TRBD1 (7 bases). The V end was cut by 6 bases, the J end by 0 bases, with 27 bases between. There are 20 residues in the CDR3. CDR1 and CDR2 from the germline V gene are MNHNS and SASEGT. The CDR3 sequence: CASSYDMRDRTFISYNEQFF. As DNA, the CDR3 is TGTGCCAGCAGCTACGATATGCGGGACAGAACTTTCATCTCCTACAATGAGCAGTTCTTC.

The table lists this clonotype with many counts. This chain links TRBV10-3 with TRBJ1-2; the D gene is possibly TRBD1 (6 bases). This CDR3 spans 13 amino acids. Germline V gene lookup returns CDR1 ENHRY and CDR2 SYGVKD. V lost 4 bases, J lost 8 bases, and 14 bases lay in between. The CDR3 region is CAISVTGDRGYTF. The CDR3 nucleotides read TGTGCCATCAGTGTGACAGGAGACCGCGGCTACACCTTC.

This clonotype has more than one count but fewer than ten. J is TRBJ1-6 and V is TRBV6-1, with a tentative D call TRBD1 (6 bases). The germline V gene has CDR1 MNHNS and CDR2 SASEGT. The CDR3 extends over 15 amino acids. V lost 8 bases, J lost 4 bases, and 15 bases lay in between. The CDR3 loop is CASERGDSYNSPLHF. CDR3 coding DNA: TGTGCCAGCGAGAGGGGGGATTCGTATAATTCACCCCTCCACTTT.

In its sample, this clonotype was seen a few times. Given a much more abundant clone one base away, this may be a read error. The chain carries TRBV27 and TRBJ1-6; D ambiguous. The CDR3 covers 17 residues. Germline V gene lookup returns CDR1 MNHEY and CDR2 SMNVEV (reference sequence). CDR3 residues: CTSSSTTSGSVGSPLHF. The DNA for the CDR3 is TGTACCAGCAGTTCCACGACATCGGGGAGTGTAGGCTCACCCCTCCACTTT.

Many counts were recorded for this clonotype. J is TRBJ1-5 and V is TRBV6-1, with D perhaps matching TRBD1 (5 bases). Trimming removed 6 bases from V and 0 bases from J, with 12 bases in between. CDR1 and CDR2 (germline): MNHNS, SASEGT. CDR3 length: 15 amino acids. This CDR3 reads CASSLGAGSNQPQHF. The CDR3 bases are TGTGCCAGCAGCCTCGGGGCGGGTAGCAATCAGCCCCAGCATTTT.

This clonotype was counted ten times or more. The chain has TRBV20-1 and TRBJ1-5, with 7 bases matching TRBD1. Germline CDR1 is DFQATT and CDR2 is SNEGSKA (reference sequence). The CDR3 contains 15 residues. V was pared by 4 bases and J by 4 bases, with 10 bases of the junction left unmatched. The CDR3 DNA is TGCAGTGCTAAGATACAGGGGCCCACTAATCAGCCCCAGCATTTT. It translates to CSAKIQGPTNQPQHF.

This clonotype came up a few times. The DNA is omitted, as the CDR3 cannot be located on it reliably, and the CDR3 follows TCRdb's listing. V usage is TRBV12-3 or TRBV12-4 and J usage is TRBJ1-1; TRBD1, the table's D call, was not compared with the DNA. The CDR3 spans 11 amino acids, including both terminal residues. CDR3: CTSSFGTGSFF.